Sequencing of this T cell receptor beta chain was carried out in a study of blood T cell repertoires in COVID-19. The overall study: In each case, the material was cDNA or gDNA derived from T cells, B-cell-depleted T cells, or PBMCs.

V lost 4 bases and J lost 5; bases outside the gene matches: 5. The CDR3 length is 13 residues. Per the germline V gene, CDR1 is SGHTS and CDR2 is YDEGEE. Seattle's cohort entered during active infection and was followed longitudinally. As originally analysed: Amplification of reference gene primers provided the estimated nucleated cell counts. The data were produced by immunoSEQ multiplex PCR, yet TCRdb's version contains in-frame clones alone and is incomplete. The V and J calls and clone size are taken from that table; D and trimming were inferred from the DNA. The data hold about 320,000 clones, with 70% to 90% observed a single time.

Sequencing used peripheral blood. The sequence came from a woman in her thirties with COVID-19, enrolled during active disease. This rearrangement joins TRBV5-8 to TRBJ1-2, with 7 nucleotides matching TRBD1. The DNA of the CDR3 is TGTGCCAGCAGCGTGACAGGGTCGTATGGCTACACCTTC. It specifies CASSVTGSYGYTF.